This TCR beta chain was profiled in a study of spatial heterogeneity in lung cancer. From the 5' RACE reads, TCRdb called clonotypes with MiXCR, one entry per CDR3 protein. The repertoire holds about 5,800 distinct CDR3 sequences, with about 16% as singletons. Noted time point: sample taken at primary tumor resection. Per the germline V gene, CDR1 is SGHDT and CDR2 is YYEEEE. With 7 bases removed from V and 6 bases from J, the gap between germline ends came to 23 bases. The CDR3 totals 15 residues. The study's findings and limits: Tumors with more nonsynonymous mutations had more expanded intratumoral alpha and beta TCRs.

Sample share makes this clonotype medium-sized (0.01 to 0.1%). The antigen remains undetermined. Being off target in a library aimed at alpha chains, this beta chain has a size of little meaning. This receptor was identified in a male donor with early-stage non-small cell lung cancer. This material consisted of lung tumor tissue, taken at surgery. The rearrangement joins TRBV5-6 to TRBJ2-7; D is unresolved. The CDR3 bases are TGTGCCAGCCCCGGTATCCCCCCCATACTGATCGAGCAGTACTTC. It codes for CASPGIPPILIEQYF.